These 32 T cell receptor beta chains came from one sample sequenced in a study of blood T cell repertoires in COVID-19. The repertoire was sequenced with immunoSEQ multiplex PCR; TCRdb's copy has only in-frame clones and lacks some. The repertoire holds roughly 68,000 clones, with around 85% as singletons. Sequences were obtained from peripheral blood. These receptor sequences come from a woman aged 50 to 65 with acute or convalescent COVID-19.

The chain couples TRBV7-2 to TRBJ1-1, with D maybe TRBD1 (5 bases). CDR1 and CDR2 from the germline V gene are SGHTA and FQGNSA. Trimming cost V 5 bases and J 1 base, with 11 bases left between them. The CDR3 length is 14 residues. CDR3: CASSPTRANTEAFF. DNA for the CDR3: TGTGCCAGCAGCCCGACCAGGGCGAACACTGAAGCTTTCTTT. Complete variable domain (other parts from reference TRBV7-2 and TRBJ1-1): GAGVSQSPSNKVTEKGKDVELRCDPISGHTALYWYRQSLGQGLEFLIYFQGNSAPDKSGLPSDRFSAERTGGSVSTLTIQRTQQEDSAVYLCASSPTRANTEAFFGQGTRLTVV.

The chain uses TRBV7-9 and TRBJ1-1; D is perhaps TRBD1 (5 bases). This CDR3 contains 13 residues. Trimming shortened V by 2 bases and J by 4 bases, and 8 bases separated the two germline ends. Germline values: CDR1 SEHNR, CDR2 FQNEAQ (reference sequence). The CDR3 here is CASSLKGSTEAFF. The CDR3 DNA sequence: TGTGCCAGCAGCTTAAAGGGGTCCACTGAAGCTTTCTTT. Combining the CDR3 with reference TRBV7-9 and TRBJ1-1 gives the whole variable domain DTGVSQNPRHKITKRGQNVTFRCDPISEHNRLYWYRQTLGQGPEFLTYFQNEAQLEKSRLLSDRFSAERPKGSFSTLEIQRTEQGDSAMYLCASSLKGSTEAFFGQGTRLTVV.

This sequence joins TRBV11-3 and TRBJ2-3; D uncertain. The CDR3 is 13 amino acids. Trimming cost V 1 base and J 3 bases, with 5 bases left between them. In germline, CDR1 is SGHNT, CDR2 YENEEA. The chain's CDR3 is CASSLGLTDTQYF. Here the CDR3 DNA reads TGTGCCAGCAGCTTAGGACTTACAGATACGCAGTATTTT.

This rearrangement joins TRBV5-5 to TRBJ2-5; TRBD1 is a possible D gene (6 bases). The germline V gene has CDR1 SGHKS and CDR2 YYEKEE (reference sequence). Trimming pared 5 bases from V and 5 bases from J, leaving 16 bases between. This CDR3 spans 14 amino acids. In DNA, the CDR3 is TGTGCCAGCAGAGGGGACATTTCCCGGGAGACCCAGTACTTC. As protein: CASRGDISRETQYF.

This chain links TRBV18 with TRBJ1-4; the D gene is possibly TRBD1 (6 bases). The CDR3 length is 14 residues. Trimming left V 1 base short and J 7 bases short, with 10 bases between. CDR1 KGHSH and CDR2 LQKENI come from the germline V gene. The CDR3 nucleotides read TGTGCCAGCTCACCACAGGGGGAATTTGAAAAACTGTTTTTT. Translating gives CASSPQGEFEKLFF.

V and J are TRBV18 and TRBJ1-1; D perhaps matches TRBD1 (5 bases). Germline loops: CDR1 KGHSH, CDR2 LQKENI. CDR3 length: 15 amino acids. Trimming removed 0 bases at V and 0 bases at J, with 8 bases between. The CDR3 loop reads CASSPPVGVNTEAFF. For the CDR3, the DNA is TGTGCCAGCTCACCACCCGTAGGGGTGAACACTGAAGCTTTCTTT. Full variable domain (remainder filled in from reference TRBV18 and TRBJ1-1): NAGVMQNPRHLVRRRGQEARLRCSPMKGHSHVYWYRQLPEEGLKFMVYLQKENIIDESGMPKERFSAEFPKEGPSILRIQQVVRGDSAAYFCASSPPVGVNTEAFFGQGTRLTVV.

This chain uses TRBV5-1 with TRBJ1-1; TRBD1 matches at 8 bases. The CDR3 has 15 amino acids. With V trimmed by 4 bases and J by 8 bases, 13 bases remained unmatched. Germline V gene lookup returns CDR1 SGHRS and CDR2 YFSETQ. CDR3 region: CASSPTRSGGEEAFF. The CDR3 DNA is TGCGCCAGCAGCCCTACAAGGTCAGGGGGCGAGGAAGCTTTCTTT.

The chain couples TRBV9 to TRBJ1-6; D is unresolved. Germline-derived CDR1 and CDR2 are SGDLS and YYNGEE. V lost 0 bases, J lost 7 bases, and 11 bases lay in between. The CDR3 is 15 amino acids. The CDR3 is CASSVGQAVNSPLHF. In DNA, the CDR3 is TGTGCCAGCAGCGTAGGTCAGGCTGTGAATTCACCCCTCCACTTT.

The chain recombines TRBV11-3 with TRBJ1-3; no firm D call. V shed 5 bases and J shed 3 bases, with 11 bases lying between them. The CDR3 covers 14 residues. Germline-derived CDR1 and CDR2 are SGHNT and YENEEA. The CDR3 DNA is TGTGCCAGCAGCGATACAGTGAATGGAAACACCATATATTTT. It yields the protein CASSDTVNGNTIYF. Using reference TRBV11-3 and TRBJ1-3 for the parts outside the CDR3, the full variable domain is EAGVVQSPRYKIIEKKQPVAFWCNPISGHNTLYWYLQNLGQGPELLIRYENEEAVDDSQLPKDRFSAERLKGVDSTLKIQPAELGDSAVYLCASSDTVNGNTIYFGEGSWLTVV.

The V gene is TRBV3-1 (or the pseudogene TRBV3-2), the J gene TRBJ1-3; possibly TRBD1 for D (6 bases). Germline CDR1 and CDR2: LGHDT and YNNKEL (reference sequence). The CDR3 extends over 15 amino acids. V lost 1 base and J 2 bases, leaving 9 bases between the germline ends. CDR3 sequence: CASSQGPGAGNTIYF. The DNA of the CDR3 is TGTGCCAGCAGCCAAGGTCCAGGGGCTGGAAACACCATATATTTT.

The chain employs TRBV3-1 (or the pseudogene TRBV3-2) and TRBJ2-5, with D perhaps matching TRBD2 (6 bases). The CDR3 consists of 16 residues. V was pared by 7 bases and J by 1 base, with 19 bases between. The germline V gene encodes CDR1 LGHDT and CDR2 YNNKEL (reference sequence). CDR3 in amino acids: CASTFQPSAGQETQYF. The DNA of the CDR3 is TGTGCCAGCACCTTCCAACCCTCAGCGGGCCAAGAGACCCAGTACTTC.

The rearrangement uses TRBV6-6 and TRBJ1-1; 7 bases match TRBD1. V gave up 4 bases and J gave up 3 bases; unmatched junction bases: 5. The CDR3 runs to 14 residues. Germline CDR1 and CDR2: MNHNY and SVGAGI (reference sequence). CDR3 coding DNA: TGTGCCAGCAGTTCGACAGGGAGAGACACTGAAGCTTTCTTT. It yields the protein CASSSTGRDTEAFF.

Many counts were recorded for this clone. The chain uses TRBV7-8 and TRBJ2-7; no clear D gene. The V gene's germline CDR1 is SGHVS and CDR2 FQNEAQ. This CDR3 is 11 amino acids long. The V and J ends lost 2 bases and 6 bases respectively, with 5 bases between them. The CDR3 coding sequence is TGTGCCAGCAGCTTAATGCGCGAGCAGTACTTC. Translated, it gives CASSLMREQYF.

The V call is TRBV7-6, the J call TRBJ1-1, with 7 nucleotides matching TRBD1. The length of the CDR3 is 17 residues. Trimming removed 0 bases from V and 2 bases from J; junction bases left unmatched: 9. Germline V CDR1 and CDR2: SGHVS, FNYEAQ. CDR3 DNA: TGTGCCAGCAGCTTAGCGCGCGACAGGGTGGGAAACACTGAAGCTTTCTTT. This codes for CASSLARDRVGNTEAFF.

CDR3 residues: CASSFTSGIYSEQFF. CDR3 nucleotides: TGTGCCAGCAGCTTCACTAGCGGGATTTATAGTGAGCAGTTCTTC. The chain has TRBV7-9 and TRBJ2-1; 10 bases fit TRBD2. The ends lost 3 bases at V and 9 bases at J; junction bases unmatched: 8. The CDR3 totals 15 residues. CDR1 is SEHNR, CDR2 FQNEAQ, per germline (reference sequence).

This chain uses TRBV10-3 with TRBJ2-5; 9 bases fit TRBD1. The V segment lost 3 bases and the J segment 5 bases; nucleotides outside the gene matches: 7. This CDR3 region has 15 residues. The germline gives CDR1 ENHRY, CDR2 SYGVKD. In nucleotides, the CDR3 is TGTGCCATCAGTGACTACAGGGGGCAGGGGGAGACCCAGTACTTC. Translating gives CAISDYRGQGETQYF.

This chain connects TRBV27 to TRBJ1-1; D uncertain. The CDR3 has 14 amino acids. From germline, CDR1 is MNHEY and CDR2 SMNVEV (reference sequence). V lost 6 bases, J lost 0 bases, and 11 bases lay in between. The DNA for the CDR3 is TGTGCCAGCAGGCCGCCGGGGATGAACACTGAAGCTTTCTTT. It specifies CASRPPGMNTEAFF.

The gene calls are TRBV12-5 and TRBJ2-1; no reliable D call. CDR1 LGHNT and CDR2 FRNRAP come from the germline V gene. The CDR3 spans 11 residues. The V and J ends lost 2 bases and 6 bases respectively, with 2 bases between them. The CDR3 loop reads CASGLRNEQFF. DNA of the CDR3: TGTGCTAGTGGTTTGCGCAATGAGCAGTTCTTC.

The V gene is TRBV5-1, the J gene TRBJ2-7; possible D gene TRBD1, 6 bases. Germline lookup yields CDR1 SGHRS and CDR2 YFSETQ. The CDR3 extends over 17 amino acids. With 0 bases removed from V and 5 bases from J, the gap between germline ends came to 21 bases. CDR3 loop: CASSLAKTGPGSDEQYF. The CDR3 bases are TGCGCCAGCAGCTTGGCCAAAACAGGGCCCGGATCCGACGAGCAGTACTTC. Full variable domain (remainder filled in from reference TRBV5-1 and TRBJ2-7): KAGVTQTPRYLIKTRGQQVTLSCSPISGHRSVSWYQQTPGQGLQFLFEYFSETQRNKGNFPGRFSGRQFSNSRSEMNVSTLELGDSALYLCASSLAKTGPGSDEQYFGPGTRLTVT.

V and J are TRBV5-1 and TRBJ1-4, with TRBD1 identical over 10 bases. This CDR3 region has 17 residues. CDR1 is SGHRS and CDR2 is YFSETQ in the germline V gene. Trimming removed 4 bases from V and 6 bases from J; junction bases left unmatched: 12. The CDR3 DNA reads as TGCGCCAGCAGCAGACAGGGGGCTAGAGGTGGGGATGAAAAACTGTTTTTT. Encoded protein: CASSRQGARGGDEKLFF.

The chain joins TRBV2 to TRBJ2-1; 11 nucleotides line up with TRBD2. The germline V gene has CDR1 SNHLY and CDR2 FYNNEI. CDR3 length equals 17 residues. V dropped 8 bases and J dropped 6; count of bases not matched to a gene: 15. The CDR3 here is CASEPLAGASNGNEQFF. In DNA, the CDR3 is TGTGCCAGCGAGCCACTAGCGGGGGCCTCGAACGGCAATGAGCAGTTCTTC.

The J gene is TRBJ1-4, the V gene TRBV6-5; a possible D gene is TRBD1 (5 bases). CDR1 is MNHEY, CDR2 SVGAGI, per germline. The CDR3 length is 14 residues. Trimming pared 6 bases from V and 7 bases from J, leaving 15 bases between. CDR3: CASRPLPGGEKLFF. The CDR3 nucleotides read TGTGCCAGCAGACCTCTCCCGGGGGGTGAAAAACTGTTTTTT.

The chain is built from TRBV5-1 and TRBJ2-2; 8 bases are a match to TRBD2. Germline trimming cut 6 bases from V and 6 bases from J; bases unmatched to any gene: 16. Looked up from germline, CDR1 is SGHRS and CDR2 is YFSETQ. The CDR3 consists of 17 residues. The CDR3 sequence is CASTIRPASGSAGELFF. CDR3 in DNA: TGCGCCAGCACCATACGACCGGCAAGCGGGAGTGCCGGGGAGCTGTTTTTT.

CDR3 amino acids: CASTTGSSYEQYF. The CDR3 DNA is TGTGCCAGTACGACAGGGAGCTCCTACGAGCAGTACTTC. The gene calls are TRBV18 and TRBJ2-7; 7 positions agree with TRBD1. CDR1 is KGHSH, CDR2 LQKENI, per germline. The J segment lost 0 bases and the V segment lost 9 bases, leaving 5 bases of the junction unmatched. The CDR3 totals 13 residues.

This clone showed up just a few times. The rearrangement joins TRBV4-2 to TRBJ1-2; no firm D call. CDR3 length: 14 residues. Deletions cut 0 bases from V and 6 bases from J, with 11 bases between. CDR1 is LGHNA and CDR2 is YNFKEQ in the germline V gene. The CDR3 loop reads CASSQDLSVDGYTF. CDR3 bases: TGTGCCAGCAGCCAAGATCTCAGTGTGGATGGCTACACCTTC.

The CDR3 DNA reads as TGTGCCAGCAGCGAGACTAGCGGGGGGCAAGAGACCCAGTACTTC. It yields the protein CASSETSGGQETQYF. V usage is TRBV9 and J usage is TRBJ2-5, with 13 nucleotides matching TRBD2. This CDR3 is built from 15 residues. The V gene end was trimmed by 3 bases and the J gene end by 2 bases; junction bases not matched to a gene: 1. Germline CDR1 SGDLS, CDR2 YYNGEE.

V usage is TRBV10-1 and J usage is TRBJ1-1, with a tentative D call TRBD1 (5 bases). The CDR3 covers 13 residues. V was pared by 7 bases and J by 3 bases, with 12 bases between. Germline CDR1 and CDR2: WNHNN and SYGVQD (reference sequence). CDR3 nucleotide sequence: TGCGCCAGCACCTCGGACACCTACACTGAAGCTTTCTTT. This translates into CASTSDTYTEAFF.

The chain carries TRBV6-6 and TRBJ2-1; possible D gene TRBD2, 6 bases. The germline V gene has CDR1 MNHNY and CDR2 SVGAGI (reference sequence). V was trimmed by 6 bases and J by 9 bases, leaving 15 bases between them. This CDR3 has 13 residues. CDR3 coding DNA: TGTGCCAGCAGAACCCACGTGGGGGGTGAGCAGTTCTTC. Protein: CASRTHVGGEQFF.

A single count supports this clone. J is TRBJ2-1 and V is TRBV29-1; 7 nucleotides align to TRBD1. The germline V gene has CDR1 SQVTM and CDR2 ANQGSEA. V gave up 8 bases and J gave up 6 bases; unmatched junction bases: 10. This CDR3 comprises 13 residues. The CDR3: CSSTGTVANEQFF. CDR3 in DNA: TGCAGCTCCACCGGGACAGTTGCCAATGAGCAGTTCTTC.

The CDR3 region is CASSLGTNFRAQYF. Here the CDR3 DNA reads TGTGCCAGCAGCTTAGGGACAAATTTCCGGGCCCAGTACTTC. The chain joins TRBV7-6 to TRBJ2-5, with a possible D match to TRBD1 (5 bases). CDR1 is SGHVS and CDR2 is FNYEAQ in the germline V gene. V lost 1 base and J lost 9, with 15 bases in between. CDR3 length equals 14 residues.

The gene calls are TRBV5-6 and TRBJ1-2; no reliable D call. The CDR3 contains 14 residues. Trimming left V 2 bases short and J 6 bases short, with 14 bases between. Germline V CDR1 and CDR2: SGHDT, YYEEEE. This CDR3 is CASSLTTGGHGYTF. As DNA, the CDR3 is TGTGCCAGCAGCTTAACTACGGGAGGGCATGGCTACACCTTC. Filled out from reference TRBV5-6 and TRBJ1-2, the complete variable domain reads DAGVTQSPTHLIKTRGQQVTLRCSPKSGHDTVSWYQQALGQGPQFIFQYYEEEERQRGNFPDRFSGHQFPNYSSELNVNALLLGDSALYLCASSLTTGGHGYTFGSGTRLTVV.

This CDR3 is CATSDRTSETYNEQFF. The CDR3, as DNA: TGTGCCACCAGTGACAGGACTAGCGAGACATACAATGAGCAGTTCTTC. The chain has TRBV24-1 and TRBJ2-1; 9 bases line up with TRBD2. CDR3 length equals 16 residues. V shed 4 bases, J shed 4 bases, and the junction held 7 bases outside the gene matches. The germline V gene has CDR1 KGHDR and CDR2 SFDVKD.